The clone carrying this T cell receptor beta chain was observed at least ten times. The record originates from a study of T cells in Graves' hyperthyroidism and ophthalmopathy. Germline V gene data show CDR1 as MNHEY and CDR2 as SMNVEV (reference sequence). Trimming cost V 6 bases and J 2 bases, with 14 bases left between them. The CDR3 loop spans 14 amino acids. Template material for amplifying TCR beta CDR3 regions consisted of RNA transcripts. Initially, a first-round RT-PCR of the TCR CDR3 employed the HTBI primer set. TCRdb re-derived calls from the multiplex PCR reads in MiXCR, one entry per CDR3 protein. In the table there are hundreds of thousands of distinct CDR3 sequences, about 15% of which are singletons.

The sequenced material came from blood. The chain joins TRBV27 to TRBJ2-7, with D possibly being TRBD2 (6 bases). This TCR was sampled from a man in his late teens or twenties with Graves' ophthalmopathy. CDR3 region: CASSKAGEAYEQYF. The CDR3 region has the DNA TGTGCCAGCAGCAAAGCCGGGGAGGCCTACGAGCAGTACTTC.